A selection of T cell receptor beta chains follows, all from one sample in a study of OX40 agonist ivuxolimab in advanced cancers. Data came from immunoSEQ multiplex PCR; TCRdb stores just in-frame clones and leaves some out. The repertoire holds under 75,000 clones, with around nine tenths as singletons. The material sequenced was CD4+ or CD8+ T cells sorted from blood, taken in a trial of the OX40 agonist ivuxolimab. Receptor source: an adult with an advanced solid tumor such as melanoma, head and neck, liver or kidney cancer. Each CDR3 is given with its conserved first and last residue. Each record gives: D gene, J gene, clone size, V gene, CDR3 DNA, CDR3 protein. D genes are given only for firm matches. Some rows mark clone size as missing; the rest say once, few, many or name a class of expanded clone.

d_gene: .; j_gene: TRBJ2-5; abundance: .; v_gene: TRBV30; CDR3nt: TGTGCCTGGAGTGTAATGGAGACCCAGTACTTC; CDR3aa: CAWSVMETQYF
d_gene: TRBD1; j_gene: TRBJ1-2; abundance: .; v_gene: TRBV7-2; CDR3nt: TGTGCCAGCAGCTCGGACAGGGGTTACTATGGCTACACCTTC; CDR3aa: CASSSDRGYYGYTF
d_gene: .; j_gene: TRBJ1-2; abundance: .; v_gene: TRBV20-1; CDR3nt: TGCAGTGCTAGATGGGCACGTGGCTACACCTTC; CDR3aa: CSARWARGYTF
d_gene: .; j_gene: TRBJ2-1; abundance: .; v_gene: TRBV2; CDR3nt: TGTGCCAGCAGGCGAGACAGAATCTACAATGAGCAGTTCTTC; CDR3aa: CASRRDRIYNEQFF
d_gene: TRBD1; j_gene: TRBJ2-2; abundance: .; v_gene: TRBV27; CDR3nt: TGTGCCAGCAGTTTCGGGACAGGGGGCACCGGGGAGCTGTTTTTT; CDR3aa: CASSFGTGGTGELFF
d_gene: TRBD2; j_gene: TRBJ2-7; abundance: .; v_gene: TRBV30; CDR3nt: TGTGCCTGGAGTGTTGGGGGGGGCGAGCAGTACTTC; CDR3aa: CAWSVGGGEQYF
d_gene: TRBD2; j_gene: TRBJ2-5; abundance: .; v_gene: TRBV7-7; CDR3nt: TGTGCTAGCAGCTTTAGCGGGGGGGCACGAGAGACCCAGTACTTC; CDR3aa: CASSFSGGARETQYF
d_gene: .; j_gene: TRBJ1-5; abundance: few; v_gene: TRBV6-1; CDR3nt: TGTGCCAGCAGTGAATGGCAAGAGGCTCTCAATCAGCCCCAGCATTTT; CDR3aa: CASSEWQEALNQPQHF
d_gene: .; j_gene: TRBJ2-1; abundance: once; v_gene: TRBV5-1; CDR3nt: TGCGCCAGCAGCGTTGCCGGGACCAACAATGAGCAGTTCTTC; CDR3aa: CASSVAGTNNEQFF
d_gene: .; j_gene: TRBJ1-2; abundance: .; v_gene: TRBV7-9; CDR3nt: TGTGCCAGCAGCTTAGTGGGGGCGCCGGGCTACACCTTC; CDR3aa: CASSLVGAPGYTF
d_gene: TRBD2; j_gene: TRBJ2-1; abundance: few; v_gene: TRBV5-1; CDR3nt: TGCGCCAGCAGCTCGGGACTAGCGGGAGTCTCCTACAATGAGCAGTTCTTC; CDR3aa: CASSSGLAGVSYNEQFF